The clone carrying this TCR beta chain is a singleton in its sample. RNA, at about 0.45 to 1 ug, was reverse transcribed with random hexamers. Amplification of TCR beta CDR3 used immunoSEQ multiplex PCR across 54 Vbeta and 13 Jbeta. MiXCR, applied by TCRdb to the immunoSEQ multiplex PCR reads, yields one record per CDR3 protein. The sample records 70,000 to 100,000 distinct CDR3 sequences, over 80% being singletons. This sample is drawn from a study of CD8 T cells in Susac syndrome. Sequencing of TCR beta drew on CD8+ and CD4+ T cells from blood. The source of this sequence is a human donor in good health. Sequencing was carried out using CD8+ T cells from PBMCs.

This CDR3 is CASSIHREYSYEQYF. The CDR3 nucleotides are TGTGCCAGTAGTATACACAGGGAGTACTCCTACGAGCAGTACTTC. This chain uses TRBV19 with TRBJ2-7, with D perhaps TRBD1 (6 bases). Trimming shortened V by 2 bases and J by 0 bases, and 11 bases separated the two germline ends. The CDR3 has 15 residues. Germline V lookup: CDR1 LNHDA, CDR2 SQIVND (reference sequence).